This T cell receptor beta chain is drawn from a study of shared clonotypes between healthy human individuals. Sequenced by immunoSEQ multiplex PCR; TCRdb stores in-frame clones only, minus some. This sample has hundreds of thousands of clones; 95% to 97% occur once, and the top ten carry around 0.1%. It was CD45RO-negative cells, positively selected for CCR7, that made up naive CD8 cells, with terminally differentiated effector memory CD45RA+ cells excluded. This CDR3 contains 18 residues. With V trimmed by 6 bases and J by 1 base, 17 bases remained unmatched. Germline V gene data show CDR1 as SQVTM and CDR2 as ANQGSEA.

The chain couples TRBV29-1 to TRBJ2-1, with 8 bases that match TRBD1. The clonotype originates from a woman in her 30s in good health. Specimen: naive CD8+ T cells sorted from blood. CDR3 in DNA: TGCAGCGTGTGTCTCGGACAGGGTGGTTCCCTGTCCTACAATGAGCAGTTCTTC. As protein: CSVCLGQGGSLSYNEQFF.